Sequencing of this T cell receptor beta chain was carried out in a study of beta chain features in type 1 diabetes (dated by TCRdb to 2016 to 2019). Some background on the complete study: Patients and healthy donors did not differ in mean age, gender distribution, total cell number or subset yield. A total of 85 million to 140 million sorted cells were examined across all samples, and a strong correlation was observed between cell number per subset and RNA yield. In the study, TCRB repertoires of sorted circulating CD4+ T cell subsets from recently diagnosed type 1 diabetes patients were compared with those of matched healthy donors. Regulatory and stem cell-like memory subsets were obtained from only 8 patients and about eight healthy donors, while naive and central memory subsets were obtained from all 28 donors. Points the paper makes about the study in general: Naive, central memory and regulatory TCRB repertoires appeared to be more alike among patients than among healthy donors. A moderate but significant shortening of TCRB CDR3 length was observed in type 1 diabetes patients in all four CD4+ subsets. Shorter templates might be favored by PCR, yet because patient and control samples were amplified and corrected together, any such skew would affect both groups equally. Sequencing cDNA rather than genomic DNA could over-represent highly expressing activated cells, although activation and CD3 levels did not differ between groups. Fewer insertions and more nucleotide deletions at VDJ recombination sites were observed in patients with type 1 diabetes, implying thymic rearrangement abnormalities. Because small numbers of individuals were included in the HLA sub-analyses, any influence of HLA type on TCRB rearrangement was left unresolved.

The High Capacity cDNA Reverse Transcription Kit was used to reverse transcribe all of the isolated RNA, meaning that expressed TCRB transcripts were what got sequenced. Deep immunoSEQ sequencing was performed on naive, central memory and regulatory T cell samples, with an average of about 3.57 million total reads per sample. After sorted cells were lysed in RLT buffer, RNA was extracted with DNase-treated RNeasy Micro or Mini kits, with the choice depending on cell number. Each cell subset was processed separately to prevent cross-contamination, with patient and healthy donor samples processed together. TCRB sequences were amplified from cDNA with the immunoSEQ multiplex PCR, producing 87-bp fragments spanning the CDR3 region. Amplicons were sequenced on the Illumina HiSeq platform. As for the original processing: Synthetic template baselines were used to correct PCR bias computationally, reads within Hamming distance 2 were collapsed, and singletons that could not be merged were discarded. Reads were aligned to IMGT to assign V, D and J genes, CDR3 length, and insertions or deletions at six rearrangement sites. Within each subset, clonotype counts were normalized to sorted cell number, and only after that were true diversity and Gini coefficients computed with the tcR R package. Repertoire sharing was quantified using the overlap coefficient calculated on TCRB nucleotide sequences. TCRdb limited this immuneACCESS table to in-frame rearrangements with V and J called. A share of clones is missing; checked studies link under half to unresolved V genes, and the rest is unexplained. V and J calls and clone size are copied from that table; D and trimming were computed from the DNA. This sample comprises over 150,000 clones, 7.5% to 9.5% of them detected only once. Over 0.5% of the sample is taken by the ten largest.

This clone was observed a few times. Its cognate antigen has yet to be identified. Base qualities are not at hand, and no much larger clone is one base apart. Each donor gave one peripheral blood draw, around 100 mL on average, collected into heparinised tubes. Naive, central memory, regulatory and stem cell-like memory CD4+ T cells were sorted on a BD FACSAria II using a panel including CD45RO, CCR7, CD25, CD127, CD95 and CD27. A purity above 95% was achieved for all sorted populations. Right away, PBMCs were isolated by Lymphoprep density gradient centrifugation and were stained directly, with no culture step. So that batch effects would be minimized, each experiment stained and sorted samples in pairs, pairing one healthy donor with one patient. Per the germline V gene, KGHSH is the CDR1 and LQKENI is the CDR2. V loses 4 bases of germline sequence and J loses 4 bases, and the interval between the two ends is 8 bases. Inclusive of the bounding cysteine and phenylalanine, the CDR3 is 12 residues long. Only CDR3 DNA remains: 36 bases, in frame from the first base.

Sequenced material: central memory CD4+ T cells from blood. The chain uses TRBV18 and TRBJ2-7; D gene: possibly TRBD1, on 6 matching bases. The clonotype originates from a woman younger than 35 with type 1 diabetes. The DNA sequence is as follows: TGTGCCAGCTCACAACAGGGTTACGAGCAGTACTTC. It codes for CASSQQGYEQYF.